Shown below are 21 T cell receptor beta chains from a single sample sequenced in a study of cytomegalovirus exposure and HLA in healthy donors. Primers included in the PCR were 60 Vbeta and 13 Jbeta primers. Sequencing was performed with immunoSEQ multiplex PCR; in TCRdb, only in-frame clones are kept and a portion is missing. In total, the table holds more than 100,000 clones. Sequences were obtained from PBMCs. The source of these receptors is a man between 18 and 29 years old in good health and CMV-seronegative.

This chain connects TRBV11-2 to TRBJ2-5, with 9 positions matching TRBD2. Germline V gene data show CDR1 as SGHAT and CDR2 as FQNNGV. The CDR3 spans 16 residues. V gave up 0 bases and J gave up 1 base; unmatched junction bases: 3. CDR3 loop: CASSLEFSGGQETQYF. CDR3 bases: TGTGCCAGCAGCTTAGAGTTTAGCGGGGGCCAAGAGACCCAGTACTTC.

The chain has TRBV6-1 and TRBJ1-2; D gene uncertain. This CDR3 has 12 residues. Trimming pared 11 bases from V and 4 bases from J, leaving 14 bases between. Germline CDR1 is MNHNS and CDR2 is SASEGT. This CDR3 reads CACEAAIYGYTF. The CDR3 DNA reads TGTGCCTGCGAGGCAGCCATCTATGGCTACACCTTC.

The V call is TRBV5-4, the J call TRBJ2-2, with 11 bases identical to TRBD1. V shed 4 bases and J 4 bases; nucleotides not matched to a gene: 3. Germline CDR1 and CDR2: SGHNT and YYREEE (reference sequence). The CDR3 length is 15 residues. Here the CDR3 DNA reads TGTGCCAGCAGCAGCGGGACAGGGGGCACCGGGGAGCTGTTTTTT. It yields the protein CASSSGTGGTGELFF.

This chain joins TRBV10-3 and TRBJ1-3; tentative D call: TRBD1 (6 bases). V lost 3 bases and J lost 0, with 18 bases in between. Per germline, CDR1 ENHRY and CDR2 SYGVKD. The CDR3 sequence is 18 residues long. The CDR3, as DNA: TGTGCCATCAGTGACCTCGGGAGGGGGACATACTCTGGAAACACCATATATTTT. Translated: CAISDLGRGTYSGNTIYF.

V usage is TRBV6-1 and J usage is TRBJ1-1; tentatively, D is TRBD1 (6 bases). In germline, CDR1 is MNHNS, CDR2 SASEGT. The CDR3 totals 14 residues. The germline V and J ends were trimmed by 8 bases and 5 bases, with 18 bases remaining between them. The chain's CDR3 is CASPKALGGTEAFF. For the CDR3, the DNA is TGTGCCAGCCCGAAGGCTCTAGGGGGAACTGAAGCTTTCTTT.

This chain connects TRBV6-6 to TRBJ1-1; 11 nucleotides agree with TRBD1. This CDR3 region has 15 residues. The trim removed 0 bases at V and 5 bases at J, leaving 2 bases unmatched. Germline V gives CDR1 MNHNY, CDR2 SVGAGI (reference sequence). Here the CDR3 reads CASSYSRDRGTEAFF. The CDR3 DNA is TGTGCCAGCAGTTACTCACGGGACAGGGGGACTGAAGCTTTCTTT.

The genes are TRBV4-1 and TRBJ2-7; TRBD1 is a possible D gene (5 bases). Germline CDR1 and CDR2: MGHRA and YSYEKL. This CDR3 contains 15 residues. Trimming cost V 1 base and J 0 bases, with 10 bases left between them. In DNA, the CDR3 is TGCGCCAGCAGCCAAGTCAGACAGAGCTCCTACGAGCAGTACTTC. Protein: CASSQVRQSSYEQYF.

This chain links TRBV19 with TRBJ1-1, with 7 bases identical to TRBD1. CDR1 is LNHDA, CDR2 SQIVND, per germline (reference sequence). V dropped 6 bases and J dropped 8; count of bases not matched to a gene: 12. The CDR3 consists of 14 residues. The CDR3 DNA is TGTGCCAGTAGCCTAGCCCTCCGGGACAGAGAAGCTTTCTTT. Translating gives CASSLALRDREAFF.

V and J are TRBV28 and TRBJ2-7; no definite D call. Per germline, CDR1 MDHEN and CDR2 SYDVKM. V was clipped by 2 bases and J by 3 bases, with 2 bases between them. This CDR3 is built from 11 residues. This CDR3 is CASSLLYEQYF. CDR3 nucleotide sequence: TGTGCCAGCAGTTTACTCTACGAGCAGTACTTC. The whole variable domain, filled in from reference TRBV28 and TRBJ2-7, reads DVKVTQSSRYLVKRTGEKVFLECVQDMDHENMFWYRQDPGLGLRLIYFSYDVKMKEKGDIPEGYSVSREKKERFSLILESASTNQTSMYLCASSLLYEQYFGPGTRLTVT.

This chain joins TRBV27 and TRBJ2-5, with 7 bases aligning to TRBD2. Germline V gives CDR1 MNHEY, CDR2 SMNVEV (reference sequence). The CDR3 has 13 amino acids. The junction had 7 bases not matched to a gene; V was cut back by 6 bases and J by 6 bases. CDR3 nucleotides: TGTGCCAGCAGCTACCGGGGGGAGAAGACCCAGTACTTC. It specifies CASSYRGEKTQYF.

This chain uses TRBV28 with TRBJ2-3; no clear D gene. This CDR3 is 16 amino acids long. The V end lost 5 bases, the J end lost 1 base, and 16 bases lay between the germline ends. Germline-derived CDR1 and CDR2 are MDHEN and SYDVKM. The CDR3 region is CASSRTSDMGTDTQYF. CDR3 DNA sequence: TGTGCCAGCAGTAGAACCTCTGACATGGGCACAGATACGCAGTATTTT.

This rearrangement joins TRBV5-1 to TRBJ1-5, with D perhaps matching TRBD1 (5 bases). This CDR3 spans 15 amino acids. The V gene's germline CDR1 is SGHRS and CDR2 YFSETQ. Trimming removed 1 base from V and 2 bases from J, with 10 bases in between. In nucleotides, the CDR3 is TGCGCCAGCAGCTTGCAGGCGGGGGGCAATCAGCCCCAGCATTTT. Protein: CASSLQAGGNQPQHF.

The rearrangement links TRBV27 to TRBJ2-2, with D unclear. CDR1 and CDR2 (germline): MNHEY, SMNVEV (reference sequence). The CDR3 has 13 residues. V lost 2 bases and J 8 bases, leaving 9 bases between the germline ends. The CDR3 region has the DNA TGTGCCAGCAGTTTAGGCGGCGGTGGGGAGCTGTTTTTT. As protein: CASSLGGGGELFF.

The chain combines TRBV28 with TRBJ1-2; 7 bases map to TRBD1. In germline, CDR1 is MDHEN, CDR2 SYDVKM. The CDR3 is 15 residues long. V gave up 6 bases and J gave up 4 bases; unmatched junction bases: 11. The CDR3 loop is CASRPGTAYSYGYTF. The CDR3 DNA reads TGTGCCAGCAGGCCGGGGACAGCTTATTCCTATGGCTACACCTTC.

The chain has TRBV5-6 and TRBJ2-5; maybe TRBD1 (6 bases). The tail of the sequence fits TRBJ2-7 better, so the J call may be wrong. Germline values: CDR1 SGHDT, CDR2 YYEEEE. CDR3 length: 14 residues. The CDR3 DNA is TGTGCCAGCAGCTTGGTGACAGGAACCTACGAGCAGTACTTC. This sequence encodes CASSLVTGTYEQYF.

V and J are TRBV28 and TRBJ2-2, with D hard to call. This CDR3 has 17 residues. The V and J ends lost 5 bases and 4 bases respectively, with 20 bases between them. In germline, CDR1 is MDHEN, CDR2 SYDVKM. CDR3 nucleotide sequence: TGTGCCAGCAGTCCTCATGTGGGCAGCCCCGCCACCGGGGAGCTGTTTTTT. This encodes CASSPHVGSPATGELFF. Using reference TRBV28 and TRBJ2-2 for the parts outside the CDR3, the full variable domain is DVKVTQSSRYLVKRTGEKVFLECVQDMDHENMFWYRQDPGLGLRLIYFSYDVKMKEKGDIPEGYSVSREKKERFSLILESASTNQTSMYLCASSPHVGSPATGELFFGEGSRLTVL.

This chain joins TRBV28 and TRBJ1-2; weak D call: TRBD1 (6 bases). This CDR3 has 13 amino acids. Germline CDR1 is MDHEN and CDR2 is SYDVKM. V lost 2 bases, J lost 9 bases, and 13 bases lay in between. DNA of the CDR3: TGTGCCAGCAGTTTAAGCACAGGGAAGAGCTACACCTTC. This codes for CASSLSTGKSYTF.

The chain uses TRBV28 and TRBJ1-4; D may be TRBD1 (5 bases). The germline V and J ends were trimmed by 7 bases and 5 bases, with 17 bases remaining between them. Germline V CDR1 and CDR2: MDHEN, SYDVKM. The CDR3 extends over 15 amino acids. Here the CDR3 reads CASNPRWGGNEKLFF. The DNA of the CDR3 is TGTGCCAGCAACCCGCGTTGGGGGGGGAATGAAAAACTGTTTTTT.

The genes are TRBV5-1 and TRBJ1-3, with TRBD1 matching over 11 bases. The CDR3 consists of 17 residues. CDR1 and CDR2 (germline): SGHRS, YFSETQ. The junction had 6 bases not matched to a gene; V was cut back by 2 bases and J by 2 bases. The DNA of the CDR3 is TGCGCCAGCAGCTTTGGGACAGGGGGTCTGGCTGGAAACACCATATATTTT. This codes for CASSFGTGGLAGNTIYF.

V and J are TRBV7-6 and TRBJ2-7; TRBD1 is a possible D gene (5 bases). The germline V and J ends were trimmed by 5 bases and 2 bases, with 13 bases remaining between them. Germline lookup yields CDR1 SGHVS and CDR2 FNYEAQ. The CDR3 loop spans 14 amino acids. CDR3 region: CASSRYGQTYEQYF. The CDR3, as DNA: TGTGCCAGCAGCAGATACGGACAAACCTACGAGCAGTACTTC.

This chain connects TRBV19 to TRBJ2-7; 8 bases map to TRBD2. Trimming took 5 bases from V and 2 from J; bases not matched to a gene: 5. Germline V gene sequence: CDR1 LNHDA, CDR2 SQIVND (reference sequence). This CDR3 is 14 amino acids long. In DNA form, the CDR3 reads TGTGCCAGTAGTGGTAGCGGGATCGCCTACGAGCAGTACTTC. Translation: CASSGSGIAYEQYF.